This T cell receptor beta chain was recorded in a study of T-cell memory formation after mild COVID-19. V was trimmed by 3 bases and J by 2 bases, leaving 4 bases between them. The CDR3 extends over 12 amino acids. The study, taken as a whole, reports: Pre-infection memory contained some responding clones, which suggested that cross-reactive memory had joined.

The sample holds a few counts of this clonotype. The antigen remains undetermined. From the 5' RACE reads, TCRdb called clonotypes with MiXCR, one entry per CDR3 protein. This table holds 200,000 to 250,000 distinct CDR3 sequences, 9.4% found once. This chain links TRBV23-1 with TRBJ2-5; no clear D gene. TRBV23-1 is noted as an ORF with a role that remains uncertain. The source material was PBMCs or a T cell subset sorted from them (not recorded which). The receptor was isolated from a man younger than 35 who had mild COVID-19 (a few samples of this study predate the infection). Cell type and time point are not known. CDR3 DNA sequence: TGCGCCAGCAGTCACCGTCAAGAGACCCAGTACTTC. Translating gives CASSHRQETQYF.